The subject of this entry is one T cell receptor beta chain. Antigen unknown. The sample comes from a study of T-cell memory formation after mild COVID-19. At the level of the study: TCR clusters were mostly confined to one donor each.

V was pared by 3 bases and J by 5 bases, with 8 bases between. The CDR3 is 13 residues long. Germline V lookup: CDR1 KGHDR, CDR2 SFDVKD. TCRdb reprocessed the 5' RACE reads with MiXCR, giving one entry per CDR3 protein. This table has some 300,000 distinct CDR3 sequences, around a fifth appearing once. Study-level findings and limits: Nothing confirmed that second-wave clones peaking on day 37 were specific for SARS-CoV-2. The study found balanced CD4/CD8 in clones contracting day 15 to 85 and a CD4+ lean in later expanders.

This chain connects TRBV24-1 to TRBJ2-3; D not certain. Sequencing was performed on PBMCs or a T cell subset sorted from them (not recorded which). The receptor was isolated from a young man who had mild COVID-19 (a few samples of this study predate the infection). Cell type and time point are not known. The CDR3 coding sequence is TGTGCCACCAGTGATGCGGCCGAAGATACGCAGTATTTT. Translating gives CATSDAAEDTQYF.